These 32 T cell receptor beta chains share one sample of origin, sequenced in a study of T cell responses to AZD1222 COVID-19 vaccine. Method: immunoSEQ multiplex PCR; TCRdb's copy keeps in-frame clones and lacks some. The data contain roughly 70,000 clones, roughly 84% of them singletons. Material: peripheral blood, obtained on day 0 of AZD1222 vaccination. The receptors stem from an adult in good health.

This chain joins TRBV19 and TRBJ1-3, with 7 positions matching TRBD1. Germline V lookup: CDR1 LNHDA, CDR2 SQIVND (reference sequence). V was clipped by 4 bases and J by 0 bases; unmatched bases: 3. The CDR3 consists of 15 residues. The CDR3 loop is CASSKTGNSGNTIYF. Written as DNA, the CDR3 is TGTGCCAGTAGTAAGACAGGGAACTCTGGAAACACCATATATTTT.

The chain recombines TRBV6-5 with TRBJ1-5, with TRBD1 as a possible D gene (5 bases). From germline, CDR1 is MNHEY and CDR2 SVGAGI. Trimming removed 6 bases at V and 5 bases at J, with 17 bases between. This CDR3 spans 15 amino acids. The CDR3 region is CASSWEVGADQPQHF. CDR3 nucleotides: TGTGCCAGCAGCTGGGAGGTTGGGGCAGATCAGCCCCAGCATTTT.

The chain uses TRBV28 and TRBJ1-6, with D uncertain. This CDR3 contains 15 residues. CDR1 is MDHEN and CDR2 is SYDVKM in the germline V gene. The ends were cut back, 7 bases at V and 3 bases at J, with 13 bases in the middle. The CDR3: CASTRRGYYNSPLHF. In DNA form, the CDR3 reads TGTGCCAGCACCCGGCGCGGCTACTATAATTCACCCCTCCACTTT.

This chain connects TRBV5-5 to TRBJ1-4; D gene ambiguous. Per the germline V gene, CDR1 is SGHKS and CDR2 is YYEKEE (reference sequence). Deletions cut 4 bases from V and 5 bases from J, with 18 bases between. The CDR3 extends over 16 amino acids. The CDR3 loop is CASSHGWGGSNEKLFF. The DNA of the CDR3 is TGTGCCAGCAGCCACGGCTGGGGTGGGAGCAATGAAAAACTGTTTTTT.

The chain uses TRBV29-1 and TRBJ1-1; 7 nucleotides match TRBD1. The length of the CDR3 is 16 residues. Germline V gene sequence: CDR1 SQVTM, CDR2 ANQGSEA. V was pared by 0 bases and J by 4 bases, with 11 bases of the junction left unmatched. CDR3 DNA: TGCAGCGTTGAAGATCGCTCCGTCGGACAGGCCACTGAAGCTTTCTTT. The encoded protein is CSVEDRSVGQATEAFF. Full variable domain (outside the CDR3, taken from reference TRBV29-1 and TRBJ1-1): SAVISQKPSRDICQRGTSLTIQCQVDSQVTMMFWYRQQPGQSLTLIATANQGSEATYESGFVIDKFPISRPNLTFSTLTVSNMSPEDSSIYLCSVEDRSVGQATEAFFGQGTRLTVV.

The chain links TRBV30 to TRBJ1-1; no reliable D call. Trimming took off 4 bases at V and 3 bases at J, with 12 bases between the two ends. Germline V gives CDR1 GTSNPN, CDR2 SVGIG (reference sequence). The CDR3 is made up of 13 amino acids. The CDR3: CAWNIRADTEAFF. CDR3 nucleotide sequence: TGTGCCTGGAACATAAGGGCAGACACTGAAGCTTTCTTT.

The chain is built from TRBV29-1 and TRBJ2-7, with D unclear. The CDR3 consists of 14 residues. Germline V gene lookup returns CDR1 SQVTM and CDR2 ANQGSEA. V was pared by 6 bases and J by 4 bases, with 19 bases between. CDR3: CSVETPVALYEQYF. The CDR3 DNA reads TGCAGCGTCGAGACTCCCGTCGCCCTATACGAGCAGTACTTC.

This sequence joins TRBV19 and TRBJ1-1, with a possible D match to TRBD1 (5 bases). The germline CDR1 and CDR2 sequences are LNHDA and SQIVND (reference sequence). The CDR3 extends over 16 amino acids. The germline V and J ends were trimmed by 4 bases and 3 bases, with 18 bases remaining between them. CDR3 DNA: TGTGCCAGTAGTACCCTGCTTAGCAGGGCCTACACTGAAGCTTTCTTT. Its protein is CASSTLLSRAYTEAFF.

The rearrangement joins TRBV20-1 to TRBJ1-2; TRBD1 aligns across 10 bases. With V trimmed by 4 bases and J by 10 bases, 3 bases remained unmatched. The CDR3 runs to 11 residues. Germline V gene lookup returns CDR1 DFQATT and CDR2 SNEGSKA (reference sequence). This chain's CDR3 is CSAMDRGDYTF. DNA of the CDR3: TGCAGTGCTATGGACAGGGGGGACTACACCTTC.

This clone occurred once. This chain uses TRBV10-1 with TRBJ2-1, with 7 bases that match TRBD2. Germline loops: CDR1 WNHNN, CDR2 SYGVQD (reference sequence). The length of the CDR3 is 14 residues. Trimming took 3 bases from V and 7 from J; bases not matched to a gene: 6. The CDR3 DNA reads TGCGCCAGCAGTGAAGGACTAGGGCCGAATGAGCAGTTCTTC. Translation: CASSEGLGPNEQFF.

V is TRBV7-2 and J is TRBJ2-5, with TRBD1 matching 9 bases. V lost 3 bases to trimming and J lost 5 bases; unmatched junction nucleotides: 7. Germline assignment: CDR1 SGHTA and CDR2 FQGNSA. The length of the CDR3 is 15 residues. The CDR3 reads CASSLDRGDWETQYF. CDR3 DNA sequence: TGTGCCAGCAGCTTGGACAGGGGTGATTGGGAGACCCAGTACTTC.

This chain uses TRBV5-1 with TRBJ2-2; no clear D gene. The CDR3 runs 14 residues. V was shortened by 0 bases and J by 5 bases, with 8 bases between the two germline ends. CDR1 and CDR2 from the germline V gene are SGHRS and YFSETQ. The CDR3 sequence: CASSLERLTGELFF. CDR3 nucleotide sequence: TGCGCCAGCAGCTTGGAAAGACTTACCGGGGAGCTGTTTTTT.

This clone was found once. The rearrangement links TRBV7-3 to TRBJ2-7; D is uncertain. V shed 2 bases and J shed 3 bases, with 8 bases lying between them. This CDR3 contains 13 residues. Germline V CDR1 and CDR2: SGHTA, FQGTGA. The CDR3 region has the DNA TGTGCCAGCAGCTTAGGGCTTAACTACGAGCAGTACTTC. This translates into CASSLGLNYEQYF.

The rearrangement uses TRBV5-1 and TRBJ1-2; perhaps TRBD1 as D (6 bases). The V gene lost 4 bases and the J gene lost 8 bases, with 21 bases spanning the gap. The CDR3 sequence is 15 residues long. Looked up from germline, CDR1 is SGHRS and CDR2 is YFSETQ. This CDR3 reads CASSLGGGGLNGYTF. The CDR3 coding sequence is TGCGCCAGCAGCCTCGGGGGCGGGGGGTTAAACGGCTACACCTTC. Filled out from reference TRBV5-1 and TRBJ1-2, the complete variable domain reads KAGVTQTPRYLIKTRGQQVTLSCSPISGHRSVSWYQQTPGQGLQFLFEYFSETQRNKGNFPGRFSGRQFSNSRSEMNVSTLELGDSALYLCASSLGGGGLNGYTFGSGTRLTVV.

The genes are TRBV7-2 and TRBJ2-7; TRBD2 agrees at 9 bases. Germline V CDR1 and CDR2: SGHTA, FQGNSA. The CDR3 runs to 15 residues. V trimming: 5 bases; J trimming: 0 bases; junction bases outside the gene matches: 5. This CDR3 reads CASSQSGGSSYEQYF. The DNA of the CDR3 is TGTGCCAGCAGCCAGAGCGGGGGGAGCTCCTACGAGCAGTACTTC.

The J gene is TRBJ1-4, the V gene TRBV7-2, with TRBD1 as a possible D gene (6 bases). The CDR3 is 17 amino acids. Germline CDR1 and CDR2: SGHTA and FQGNSA. V was pared by 2 bases and J by 0 bases, with 13 bases between. CDR3 bases: TGTGCCAGCAGCTTATGGGCAGGGGTGGCAACTAATGAAAAACTGTTTTTT. As protein: CASSLWAGVATNEKLFF. The whole variable domain, filled in from reference TRBV7-2 and TRBJ1-4, reads GAGVSQSPSNKVTEKGKDVELRCDPISGHTALYWYRQSLGQGLEFLIYFQGNSAPDKSGLPSDRFSAERTGGSVSTLTIQRTQQEDSAVYLCASSLWAGVATNEKLFFGSGTQLSVL.

This clone was seen a handful of times. J is TRBJ1-1 and V is TRBV29-1; D may be TRBD1 (6 bases). CDR1 SQVTM and CDR2 ANQGSEA come from the germline V gene. The V gene lost 6 bases and the J gene lost 0 bases, with 17 bases spanning the gap. The CDR3 runs 15 residues. In nucleotides, the CDR3 is TGCAGCGTCCGGGGGGACACAGATATGAACACTGAAGCTTTCTTT. This codes for CSVRGDTDMNTEAFF.

This chain joins TRBV9 and TRBJ2-3; D is uncertain. Trimming removed 4 bases from V and 2 bases from J, with 2 bases in between. CDR3 size: 11 residues. The germline V gene encodes CDR1 SGDLS and CDR2 YYNGEE. The CDR3 sequence is CASSHTDTQYF. The CDR3 coding sequence is TGTGCCAGCAGCCACACAGATACGCAGTATTTT.

The chain is built from TRBV4-3 and TRBJ2-7; D ambiguous. From germline, CDR1 is LGHNA and CDR2 YSLEER. The CDR3 spans 14 residues. The V and J ends lost 0 bases and 7 bases respectively, with 13 bases between them. The CDR3 here is CASSQDSAAGEQYF. CDR3 sequence (DNA): TGCGCCAGCAGCCAAGATTCTGCGGCCGGAGAGCAGTACTTC.

The V call is TRBV7-3, the J call TRBJ1-1; TRBD1 might be the D (6 bases). The ends were cut back, 1 base at V and 1 base at J, with 13 bases in the middle. The CDR3 is 16 residues long. In germline, CDR1 is SGHTA, CDR2 FQGTGA. The CDR3 sequence: CASSLMGALANTEAFF. CDR3 bases: TGTGCCAGCAGCTTAATGGGGGCTTTGGCGAACACTGAAGCTTTCTTT.

V usage is TRBV9 and J usage is TRBJ1-3, with a weak D call TRBD1 (5 bases). The CDR3 spans 14 residues. Trimming stripped 0 bases from V and 2 bases from J, with 6 bases between. Germline-derived CDR1 and CDR2 are SGDLS and YYNGEE. This CDR3 is CASSVGGTGNTIYF. Here the CDR3 DNA reads TGTGCCAGCAGCGTAGGGGGGACTGGAAACACCATATATTTT.

DNA of the CDR3: TGTGCCAGTAGTAGATACTGGGGGCAGGCCCAGTTAGAGACCCAGTACTTC. It is translated as CASSRYWGQAQLETQYF. V is TRBV19 and J is TRBJ2-5, with a weak D call TRBD1 (6 bases). Per germline, CDR1 LNHDA and CDR2 SQIVND (reference sequence). V was clipped by 4 bases and J by 4 bases, with 22 bases between them. There are 17 residues in the CDR3.

CDR3 sequence (DNA): TGTGCCAGCAGCCAAGATCGGGCAGGACATAATTCACCCCTCCACTTT. Translation: CASSQDRAGHNSPLHF. The rearrangement links TRBV14 to TRBJ1-6, with unresolved D. Between the trimmed V and J ends, which lost 0 bases and 5 bases, there was a span of 11 bases. In germline, CDR1 is SGHDN, CDR2 FVKESK. The CDR3 extends over 16 amino acids.

This clone was observed a single time. This rearrangement joins TRBV7-6 to TRBJ1-4, with TRBD1 identical over 7 bases. The J segment lost 3 bases and the V segment lost 5 bases, leaving 6 bases of the junction unmatched. This CDR3 has 15 amino acids. The germline CDR1 and CDR2 sequences are SGHVS and FNYEAQ. The CDR3 nucleotides read TGTGCCAGCAGCGCACAGGGGACTGCTAATGAAAAACTGTTTTTT. Its translation is CASSAQGTANEKLFF.

This chain uses TRBV15 with TRBJ1-1; D unresolved. V dropped 1 base and J dropped 0 bases, with 6 bases sitting between them. Germline CDR1 reads LNHNV; CDR2 reads YYDKDF (reference sequence). This CDR3 has 14 amino acids. This chain's CDR3 is CATSRGQMNTEAFF. The CDR3, as DNA: TGTGCCACCAGCAGAGGTCAGATGAACACTGAAGCTTTCTTT.

The V gene is TRBV7-9, the J gene TRBJ1-2; D perhaps matches TRBD1 (5 bases). Germline-derived CDR1 and CDR2 are SEHNR and FQNEAQ (reference sequence). Trimming took off 1 base at V and 7 bases at J, with 13 bases between the two ends. This CDR3 region has 14 residues. CDR3 nucleotides: TGTGCCAGCAGCTTAGACGGCAGGGCGGCTGGCTACACCTTC. It is translated as CASSLDGRAAGYTF.

The chain combines TRBV6-5 with TRBJ2-5; D may correspond to TRBD1 or TRBD2 (5 bases each). This CDR3 comprises 15 residues. Germline-derived CDR1 and CDR2 are MNHEY and SVGAGI. Trimming shortened V by 0 bases and J by 3 bases, and 11 bases separated the two germline ends. The CDR3 region has the DNA TGTGCCAGCAGTTACTCGAGGGGCCTGGAAGAGACCCAGTACTTC. Translating gives CASSYSRGLEETQYF.

V usage is TRBV7-3 and J usage is TRBJ2-1; D is unclear. The CDR3 is made up of 13 amino acids. The germline CDR1 and CDR2 sequences are SGHTA and FQGTGA. The ends were cut back, 3 bases at V and 5 bases at J, with 8 bases in the middle. The CDR3: CASSLFANNEQFF. DNA of the CDR3: TGTGCCAGCAGCTTGTTTGCTAACAATGAGCAGTTCTTC. The full variable domain, in which reference TRBV7-3 and TRBJ2-1 provide the parts outside the CDR3, is GAGVSQTPSNKVTEKGKYVELRCDPISGHTALYWYRQSLGQGPEFLIYFQGTGAADDSGLPNDRFFAVRPEGSVSTLKIQRTERGDSAVYLCASSLFANNEQFFGPGTRLTVL.

The rearrangement uses TRBV29-1 and TRBJ1-1, with D possibly TRBD1 on 6 matching bases. The length of the CDR3 is 11 residues. CDR1 is SQVTM and CDR2 is ANQGSEA in the germline V gene. V lost 7 bases, J lost 6 bases, and 12 bases lay in between. The CDR3 DNA reads as TGCAGCGGTGGGACATTCGCTGAAGCTTTCTTT. This translates into CSGGTFAEAFF.

The chain is built from TRBV5-6 and TRBJ1-2; 12 bases align to TRBD1. CDR3 length equals 14 residues. Germline V gene data show CDR1 as SGHDT and CDR2 as YYEEEE. With V trimmed by 7 bases and J by 4 bases, 5 bases remained unmatched. This CDR3 is CASQGTGGAYGYTF. The CDR3 bases are TGTGCCAGCCAAGGGACAGGGGGCGCCTATGGCTACACCTTC.

This chain links TRBV2 with TRBJ1-2; D is possibly TRBD1 (6 bases). Germline CDR1 is SNHLY and CDR2 is FYNNEI. This CDR3 is 14 amino acids long. Trimming pared 1 base from V and 3 bases from J, leaving 9 bases between. CDR3 bases: TGTGCCAGCAGTGAAGACAGGGTAGACTATGGCTACACCTTC. Residues: CASSEDRVDYGYTF.

The chain carries TRBV6-1 and TRBJ1-1; D is unclear. CDR3 size: 14 residues. Trimming pared 1 base from V and 0 bases from J, leaving 6 bases between. From germline, CDR1 is MNHNS and CDR2 SASEGT. The CDR3: CASSEGSLNTEAFF. The DNA of the CDR3 is TGTGCCAGCAGTGAAGGCAGTTTGAACACTGAAGCTTTCTTT.